Given below is one T cell receptor beta chain in context. The data were obtained in a study of blood T cell repertoires in COVID-19. The method was immunoSEQ multiplex PCR; TCRdb's version includes in-frame clones alone and lacks a portion of them. The top ten clones hold roughly 8.8% of a sample with fewer than 200,000 clones, 75% to 80% of them seen once. The germline CDR1 and CDR2 sequences are SNHLY and FYNNEI. The J segment lost 0 bases and the V segment lost 5 bases, leaving 6 bases of the junction unmatched. This CDR3 region has 16 residues. The TCR sequence derives from a woman between 50 and 59 years old with active or convalescent COVID-19. V gene TRBV2 combines with J gene TRBJ2-3; 9 positions match TRBD2. Sequenced: peripheral blood. CDR3 protein: CASSPGTSRSTDTQYF. The CDR3 DNA reads as TGTGCCAGCAGTCCCGGGACTAGCAGAAGCACAGATACGCAGTATTTT.